Each of the 18 T cell receptor beta chains below was sequenced from the same sample in a study of blood T cell repertoires in COVID-19 (TCRdb year 2020). The protocol used for the library was the immunoSEQ multiplex PCR assay. TCRdb provides this immuneACCESS table in a form limited to in-frame rearrangements. Some clones are lacking; in checked studies, under half of them reflect an unresolved V gene, and why the rest are absent is not known. The sample contains 110,000 to 150,000 clones, about four fifths of them found a single time. The ten largest account for over 8% of the sample. Material: peripheral blood. All receptors come from a human donor in a cohort sampled during active COVID-19.

This clone was detected a few times. CDR3: CASSISSGASEQYF. The CDR3 bases are TGTGCCAGTAGTATCAGTAGCGGGGCGTCCGAGCAGTACTTC. J is TRBJ2-7 and V is TRBV19; TRBD2 matches at 8 bases. This CDR3 has 14 residues. CDR1 and CDR2 (germline): LNHDA, SQIVND (reference sequence). Trimming removed 3 bases from V and 6 bases from J; junction bases left unmatched: 7.

This sequence joins TRBV7-2 and TRBJ1-4, with D perhaps matching TRBD1 (6 bases). V lost 1 base and J lost 3, with 9 bases in between. Per the germline V gene, CDR1 is SGHTA and CDR2 is FQGNSA. The CDR3 covers 15 residues. The CDR3 DNA is TGTGCCAGCAGCTTAGGGCAGGGGCCTAATGAAAAACTGTTTTTT. Protein sequence: CASSLGQGPNEKLFF. The whole variable domain, remainder taken from reference TRBV7-2 and TRBJ1-4, is GAGVSQSPSNKVTEKGKDVELRCDPISGHTALYWYRQSLGQGLEFLIYFQGNSAPDKSGLPSDRFSAERTGGSVSTLTIQRTQQEDSAVYLCASSLGQGPNEKLFFGSGTQLSVL.

This chain joins TRBV12-3 or TRBV12-4 and TRBJ2-7; no clear D. The CDR3 length is 13 residues. V lost 1 base to trimming and J lost 4 bases, with 8 bases between them. The CDR3 protein is CASSLVAPYEQYF. CDR3 coding DNA: TGTGCCAGCAGTTTAGTGGCACCATACGAGCAGTACTTC.

The V and J genes are TRBV7-2 and TRBJ1-1, with 7 positions matching TRBD1. V gave up 5 bases and J gave up 5 bases; unmatched junction bases: 11. Germline CDR1 reads SGHTA; CDR2 reads FQGNSA. The CDR3 is 15 amino acids. CDR3 sequence (DNA): TGTGCCAGCAGCATAAGACAGGGCCCCAATACTGAAGCTTTCTTT. It is translated as CASSIRQGPNTEAFF.

This clone was seen more than once but under ten times. This sequence joins TRBV6-5 and TRBJ2-7; 7 nucleotides match TRBD1. Germline CDR1 MNHEY, CDR2 SVGAGI. Trimming cost V 6 bases and J 5 bases; bases outside gene matches: 7. The CDR3 is 13 residues long. In DNA form, the CDR3 reads TGTGCCAGCAGGGACAGGCCTGGGGACGAGCAGTACTTC. Its translation: CASRDRPGDEQYF.

V usage is TRBV28 and J usage is TRBJ1-2, with 8 bases that match TRBD1. Germline loops: CDR1 MDHEN, CDR2 SYDVKM. This CDR3 contains 15 residues. The V and J ends lost 4 bases and 4 bases, in that order; junction bases with no gene match: 8. In DNA form, the CDR3 reads TGTGCCAGCAGTTCACAGGGGGTAAACGGCTATGGCTACACCTTC. Protein product: CASSSQGVNGYGYTF.

This clone has a count of ten or more. V and J are TRBV15 and TRBJ2-1, with a tentative D call TRBD2 (6 bases). V lost 0 bases and J lost 7, with 22 bases in between. Per the germline V gene, CDR1 is LNHNV and CDR2 is YYDKDF (reference sequence). The CDR3 runs 18 residues. The CDR3 DNA is TGTGCCACCAGCAGAGATTCGGTAGCGGTTCTTGGGGAGAATGAGCAGTTCTTC. It translates to CATSRDSVAVLGENEQFF.

This clone has only a few counts. The V and J genes are TRBV2 and TRBJ2-1; 10 positions match TRBD2. The V gene's germline CDR1 is SNHLY and CDR2 FYNNEI. The CDR3 has 14 residues. The V and J ends lost 4 bases and 6 bases, in that order; junction bases with no gene match: 3. CDR3 protein: CASSGLAGINEQFF. The CDR3 nucleotides read TGTGCCAGCAGTGGACTAGCGGGTATCAATGAGCAGTTCTTC.

The gene calls are TRBV7-9 and TRBJ2-3; a possible D gene is TRBD2 (5 bases). The V gene's germline CDR1 is SEHNR and CDR2 FQNEAQ (reference sequence). The CDR3 totals 15 residues. Trimming took 2 bases from V and 4 from J, leaving 13 bases between them. CDR3 nucleotides: TGTGCCAGCAGCTTATCAGTCGGGATCCCAGATACGCAGTATTTT. Protein product: CASSLSVGIPDTQYF.

The rearrangement uses TRBV28 and TRBJ1-3; no reliable D call. The CDR3 loop spans 16 amino acids. Germline V CDR1 and CDR2: MDHEN, SYDVKM. Trimming shortened V by 6 bases and J by 4 bases, and 19 bases separated the two germline ends. CDR3 DNA: TGTGCCAGCAGCCCGTTTGCCCGGGGAAAAGGAAACACCATATATTTT. Encoded protein: CASSPFARGKGNTIYF.

The V and J genes are TRBV6-2 or TRBV6-3 and TRBJ2-5; 11 bases align to TRBD2. The ends lost 6 bases at V and 0 bases at J; junction bases unmatched: 9. Germline V gene sequence: CDR1 MNHEY, CDR2 SVGEGT. CDR3 length: 17 residues. CDR3 nucleotides: TGTGCCAGCAGCATACAGGGGGGACTAGCGGACCAAGAGACCCAGTACTTC. This sequence encodes CASSIQGGLADQETQYF.

The chain links TRBV5-1 to TRBJ1-2, with 9 bases lining up with TRBD1. V trimming: 4 bases; J trimming: 4 bases; junction bases outside the gene matches: 5. This CDR3 contains 14 residues. Germline-derived CDR1 and CDR2 are SGHRS and YFSETQ. The CDR3 protein is CASSKDRGFYGYTF. CDR3 bases: TGCGCCAGCAGCAAGGACAGGGGCTTCTATGGCTACACCTTC.

This chain links TRBV4-2 with TRBJ1-1, with TRBD1 matching 7 bases. V trimming: 6 bases; J trimming: 0 bases; junction bases outside the gene matches: 7. Germline CDR1 LGHNA, CDR2 YNFKEQ. The CDR3 totals 15 residues. The CDR3 coding sequence is TGTGCCAGCAGAGGGGGCGGGCATATGAACACTGAAGCTTTCTTT. This translates into CASRGGGHMNTEAFF.

The chain joins TRBV2 to TRBJ2-1, with 8 positions matching TRBD1. The V and J ends lost 8 bases and 7 bases, in that order; junction bases with no gene match: 13. The CDR3 has 15 residues. Germline-derived CDR1 and CDR2 are SNHLY and FYNNEI. CDR3 DNA: TGTGCCAGCGCTAGCCGACAGGGGTATCTAAATGAGCAGTTCTTC. Amino acids: CASASRQGYLNEQFF.

The rearrangement joins TRBV10-3 to TRBJ2-5; 7 positions agree with TRBD2. CDR3 length equals 12 residues. V gave up 4 bases and J gave up 4 bases; unmatched junction bases: 0. Germline values: CDR1 ENHRY, CDR2 SYGVKD. The CDR3: CAISGTRETQYF. In nucleotides, the CDR3 is TGTGCCATCAGTGGGACTAGAGAGACCCAGTACTTC.

The rearrangement links TRBV5-1 to TRBJ2-1; possibly TRBD2 for D (5 bases). Per germline, CDR1 SGHRS and CDR2 YFSETQ. The CDR3 spans 15 residues. V lost 1 base, J lost 7 bases, and 15 bases lay in between. The DNA for the CDR3 is TGCGCCAGCAGCTTGATTCCGGGAACAGAGAATGAGCAGTTCTTC. Translating gives CASSLIPGTENEQFF.

The chain uses TRBV20-1 and TRBJ2-7; D perhaps matches TRBD1 (5 bases). Trimming removed 7 bases at V and 0 bases at J, with 7 bases between. There are 11 residues in the CDR3. Germline CDR1 and CDR2: DFQATT and SNEGSKA (reference sequence). The CDR3 coding sequence is TGCAGTGGTGGACACTCCTACGAGCAGTACTTC. This gives the protein CSGGHSYEQYF.

The V gene is TRBV28, the J gene TRBJ2-7; 7 nucleotides match TRBD1. The germline V gene has CDR1 MDHEN and CDR2 SYDVKM. V lost 7 bases and J lost 3; bases outside the gene matches: 18. This CDR3 region has 17 residues. CDR3 loop: CASNGGHPDRAGYEQYF. The DNA for the CDR3 is TGTGCCAGCAATGGCGGACACCCCGACAGGGCGGGCTACGAGCAGTACTTC.